The present T cell receptor beta chain was sequenced within a study of T cells in Graves' hyperthyroidism and ophthalmopathy. The CDR3 regions of TCR beta were amplified from RNA transcripts. An initial round of RT-PCR targeting the TCR CDR3 relied on the HTBI primer set. TCRdb recomputed calls from the multiplex PCR reads with MiXCR, one row per CDR3 protein. The sample gives about 480,000 distinct CDR3 sequences, around 24% of which show up once; about 11% is in the top ten. Patients having uncontrolled infection, another autoimmune disease, pregnancy or lactation were not included. CDR3 length: 15 residues. J gave up 4 bases and V 6 bases, and 8 bases lay outside the gene matches. This clonotype was recorded many times.

The sequenced sample was blood. This TCR derives from a woman aged 25 to 45 with Graves' ophthalmopathy. V is TRBV12-3 or TRBV12-4 and J is TRBJ2-2, with TRBD1 matching over 7 bases. Written as DNA, the CDR3 is TGTGCCAGCAGAGTAGAAAGGGACAGCACCGGGGAGCTGTTTTTT. Protein product: CASRVERDSTGELFF.